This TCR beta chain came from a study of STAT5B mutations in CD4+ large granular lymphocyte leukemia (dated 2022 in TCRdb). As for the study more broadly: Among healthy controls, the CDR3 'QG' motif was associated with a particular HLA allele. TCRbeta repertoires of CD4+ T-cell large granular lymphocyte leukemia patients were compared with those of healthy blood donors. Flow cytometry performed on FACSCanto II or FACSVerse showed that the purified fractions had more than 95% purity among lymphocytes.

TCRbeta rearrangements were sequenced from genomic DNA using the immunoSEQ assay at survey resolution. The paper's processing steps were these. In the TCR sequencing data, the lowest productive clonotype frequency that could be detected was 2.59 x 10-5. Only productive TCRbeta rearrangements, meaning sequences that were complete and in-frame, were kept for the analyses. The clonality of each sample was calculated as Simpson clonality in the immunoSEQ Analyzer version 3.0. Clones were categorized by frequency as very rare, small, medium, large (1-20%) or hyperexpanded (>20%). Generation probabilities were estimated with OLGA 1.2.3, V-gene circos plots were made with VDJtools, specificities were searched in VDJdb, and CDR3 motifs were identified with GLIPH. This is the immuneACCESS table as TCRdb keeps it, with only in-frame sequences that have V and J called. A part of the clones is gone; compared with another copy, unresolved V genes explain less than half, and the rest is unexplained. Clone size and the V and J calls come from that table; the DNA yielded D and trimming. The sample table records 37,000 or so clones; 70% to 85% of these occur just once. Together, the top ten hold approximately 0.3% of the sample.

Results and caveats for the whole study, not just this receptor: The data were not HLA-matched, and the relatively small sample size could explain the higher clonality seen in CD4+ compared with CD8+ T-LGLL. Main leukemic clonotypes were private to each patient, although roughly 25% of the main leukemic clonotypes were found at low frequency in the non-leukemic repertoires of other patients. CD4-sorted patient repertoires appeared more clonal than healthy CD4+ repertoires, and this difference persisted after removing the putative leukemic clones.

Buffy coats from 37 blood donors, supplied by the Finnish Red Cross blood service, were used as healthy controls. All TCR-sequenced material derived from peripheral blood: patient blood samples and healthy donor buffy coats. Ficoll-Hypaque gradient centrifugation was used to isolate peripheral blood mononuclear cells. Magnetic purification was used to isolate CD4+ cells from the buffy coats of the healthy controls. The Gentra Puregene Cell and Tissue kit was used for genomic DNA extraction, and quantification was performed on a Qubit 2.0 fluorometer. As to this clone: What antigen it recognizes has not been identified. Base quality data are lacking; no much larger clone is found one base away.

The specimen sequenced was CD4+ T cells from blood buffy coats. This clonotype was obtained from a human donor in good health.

The CDR3 loop reads CASSLSDTQYF. The nucleotide sequence is given as TGTGCCAGCAGCTTATCGGATACGCAGTATTTT. The rearranged chain carries TRBV7-2 and TRBJ2-3; the D gene cannot be named for sure. As encoded in the germline V gene, CDR1 is SGHTA while CDR2 is FQGNSA. There are 11 amino acids in the CDR3, from cysteine to phenylalanine inclusive. The retained sequence is limited to the CDR3, 33 bases, with the frame set at the first base. The V end loses 2 bases and the J end loses 6 bases, and a stretch of 3 bases separates them.